This T cell receptor beta chain was identified during a study of post-analysis software for immune sequencing data. Study in general: The cohort encompassed relapsing-remitting, secondary progressive and progressive-relapsing multiple sclerosis disease courses.

The table lists this clonotype with a few counts. Its specificity is unknown. CDR3 length equals 16 residues. V gave up 5 bases and J gave up 8 bases; unmatched junction bases: 12. The germline V gene encodes CDR1 PRHDT and CDR2 FYEKMQ (reference sequence). Regarding the study as a whole: Samples from one preparation batch, clustered by F measure, grouped strongly together. Multiple sclerosis patients showed significantly lower normalized Chao1 diversity than controls did. Relative to controls, patients had about five TRBV segments at higher frequency, with TRBV5-6, TRBV5-1 and TRBV20-1 among these.

Carried by the TCR beta cDNA libraries were unique molecular identifiers. Once about 0.95 to 10 million T cells were used, about half a million cDNA molecules resulted. A single record per CDR3 protein comes from TCRdb applying MiXCR to the PCR reads. The data hold some 260,000 distinct CDR3 sequences, with 30% to 45% observed a single time. Sequencing was carried out using blood. The chain uses TRBV13 and TRBJ2-1; 10 nucleotides align to TRBD2. The TCR was taken from a girl between 5 and 17 years old with multiple sclerosis. The CDR3 sequence: CASSTTPSGGGDEQFF. For the CDR3, the DNA is TGTGCCAGCAGCACAACCCCTAGCGGGGGAGGCGATGAGCAGTTCTTC.